A selection of T cell receptor beta chains follows, all from one sample in a study of Graves' ophthalmopathy and Graves' hyperthyroidism. In TCRdb, the multiplex PCR reads were re-called with MiXCR into one record per CDR3 protein. The sample lists about 740,000 distinct CDR3 sequences; 40% were seen once. Sequencing was done on a sample of peripheral blood. These TCRs come from an adult man with Graves' ophthalmopathy. Each CDR3 is given with its conserved first and last residue. D genes are given only for firm matches. Rows may omit the clone size; those that give it use once, few, many or a size class.

j_call: TRBJ1-6
v_call: TRBV15
clone_size: many
d_call: .
cdr3_nt: TGTGCCACCACGGCAGACTATAATTCACCCCTCCACTTT
cdr3_aa: CATTADYNSPLHF

j_call: TRBJ1-1
v_call: TRBV25-1
clone_size: .
d_call: .
cdr3_nt: TGTGCCAGCAGTTTCCCTCTTGGACGGGGCACTGAAGCTTTCTTT
cdr3_aa: CASSFPLGRGTEAFF

j_call: TRBJ2-6
v_call: TRBV7-9
clone_size: .
d_call: .
cdr3_nt: TGTGCCAGCACTCGGGACACTGAAGCTTTC
cdr3_aa: CASTRDTEAF

j_call: TRBJ1-6
v_call: TRBV5-4
clone_size: few
d_call: .
cdr3_nt: TGTGCCAGCAGCTCGCCAGGGGAGGCTTCACCCCTCCACTTT
cdr3_aa: CASSSPGEASPLHF

j_call: TRBJ2-2
v_call: TRBV25-1
clone_size: .
d_call: TRBD1
cdr3_nt: TGTGCCAGCAGTTCGACAGGGATAAGAGGGGAGCTGTTTTTT
cdr3_aa: CASSSTGIRGELFF

j_call: TRBJ2-7
v_call: TRBV6-5
clone_size: .
d_call: .
cdr3_nt: TGTGCCAGCAGTGAACCAGGGATACCCTACGAGCAGTACTTC
cdr3_aa: CASSEPGIPYEQYF

j_call: TRBJ2-7
v_call: TRBV24-1
clone_size: once
d_call: .
cdr3_nt: TGTGCCACCAGTGATTTTCGGCTCACTGAGCAGTACTTC
cdr3_aa: CATSDFRLTEQYF

j_call: TRBJ2-6
v_call: TRBV11-1
clone_size: once
d_call: .
cdr3_nt: TGTGCCAGCAGCCCTCGGGTGTCCCCCTCTGGGGCCAACGTCCTGACTTTC
cdr3_aa: CASSPRVSPSGANVLTF

j_call: TRBJ2-2
v_call: TRBV7-9
clone_size: .
d_call: .
cdr3_nt: TGTGCCAGCAGCTTCGATGGGCCCGGGGAGCTGTTTTTT
cdr3_aa: CASSFDGPGELFF

j_call: TRBJ2-7
v_call: TRBV12-3/TRBV12-4
clone_size: many
d_call: .
cdr3_nt: TGTGCCAGCAGTTTGAGTGCGGGGTCTGGCGAGCAGTACTTC
cdr3_aa: CASSLSAGSGEQYF

j_call: TRBJ2-7
v_call: TRBV5-1
clone_size: .
d_call: .
cdr3_nt: TGCGCCAGCAGCTTCCTGGGGGCGGACTCCTACGAGCAGTACTTC
cdr3_aa: CASSFLGADSYEQYF

j_call: TRBJ2-7
v_call: TRBV29-1
clone_size: .
d_call: TRBD2
cdr3_nt: TGCAGCCTACTCCGGAGGGGGACTAGCGACTTTCCCGAGCAGTACTTC
cdr3_aa: CSLLRRGTSDFPEQYF

j_call: TRBJ2-5
v_call: TRBV10-3
clone_size: few
d_call: .
cdr3_nt: TGTGCCAGCAGTTACAGACAAGCGGGCCAAGAGACCCAGTACTTC
cdr3_aa: CASSYRQAGQETQYF

j_call: TRBJ2-5
v_call: TRBV29-1
clone_size: .
d_call: TRBD1
cdr3_nt: TGCAGCGTGAAGACAGGGGGCGGCGAGACCCAGTACTTC
cdr3_aa: CSVKTGGGETQYF

j_call: TRBJ1-1
v_call: TRBV2
clone_size: many
d_call: .
cdr3_nt: TGTGCCAGCAGTGAACGCGGCGGGTCAAACACTGAAGCTTTCTTT
cdr3_aa: CASSERGGSNTEAFF

j_call: TRBJ2-5
v_call: TRBV7-9
clone_size: .
d_call: .
cdr3_nt: TGTGCCAGCAGCCACGCGCGGGACAGCCTCCAAGAGACCCAGTACTTC
cdr3_aa: CASSHARDSLQETQYF

j_call: TRBJ1-1
v_call: TRBV10-3
clone_size: .
d_call: TRBD1
cdr3_nt: TGTGCCATCAGTGATTGGGGACAGCCTGAAGCTTTCTTT
cdr3_aa: CAISDWGQPEAFF

j_call: TRBJ2-7
v_call: TRBV12-3/TRBV12-4
clone_size: few
d_call: .
cdr3_nt: TGTGCCAGCAGTTTGGCAGGGCTCGAGCAGTACTTC
cdr3_aa: CASSLAGLEQYF

j_call: TRBJ1-5
v_call: TRBV24-1
clone_size: .
d_call: .
cdr3_nt: TGTGCCACCAGTGACCCAGGGGCAGATAATCAGCCCCAGCATTTT
cdr3_aa: CATSDPGADNQPQHF

j_call: TRBJ2-6
v_call: TRBV2
clone_size: few
d_call: TRBD1
cdr3_nt: TGTGCCACCTACGGACAGGGTTACTCTGGGGCCAACGTCCTGACTTTC
cdr3_aa: CATYGQGYSGANVLTF

j_call: TRBJ2-7
v_call: TRBV13
clone_size: many
d_call: .
cdr3_nt: TGTGCCAGCAGCTTAGATCCACGCGAGCAGTACTTC
cdr3_aa: CASSLDPREQYF

j_call: TRBJ2-5
v_call: TRBV29-1
clone_size: many
d_call: .
cdr3_nt: TGCAGCGTTGAAGAGGTAGACAGTCGCCAAGAGACCCAGTACTTC
cdr3_aa: CSVEEVDSRQETQYF

j_call: TRBJ1-2
v_call: TRBV20-1
clone_size: few
d_call: .
cdr3_nt: TGCAGTGCTAGTTTTCAGGGCCGCGGCTATGGCTACACCTTC
cdr3_aa: CSASFQGRGYGYTF

j_call: TRBJ1-5
v_call: TRBV20-1
clone_size: .
d_call: .
cdr3_nt: TGCAGTGCTGGTTCCCGTAGCAATCAGCCCCAGCATTTT
cdr3_aa: CSAGSRSNQPQHF

j_call: TRBJ1-6
v_call: TRBV2
clone_size: .
d_call: .
cdr3_nt: TGTGCCAGCATGGTCGGGACACGCCCATCACCCCTCCACTTT
cdr3_aa: CASMVGTRPSPLHF

j_call: TRBJ2-7
v_call: TRBV10-3
clone_size: .
d_call: .
cdr3_nt: TGTGCCATCAGGACCGAATACGAGCAGTACTTC
cdr3_aa: CAIRTEYEQYF

j_call: TRBJ1-1
v_call: TRBV10-3
clone_size: many
d_call: .
cdr3_nt: TGTGCCATCAGCCTTGGACAGATAGACACTGAAGCTTTCTTT
cdr3_aa: CAISLGQIDTEAFF

j_call: TRBJ2-7
v_call: TRBV2
clone_size: few
d_call: TRBD1
cdr3_nt: TGTGCCAGCAGTTCCGGGACAGCTATAACCTACGAGCAGTACTTC
cdr3_aa: CASSSGTAITYEQYF

j_call: TRBJ2-7
v_call: TRBV2
clone_size: many
d_call: TRBD1
cdr3_nt: TGTGCCAGCAGTGCTACAGGGGGCGCGGGGCACTTC
cdr3_aa: CASSATGGAGHF

j_call: TRBJ1-6
v_call: TRBV28
clone_size: .
d_call: .
cdr3_nt: TGTGCCAGCAGTCCGGCGGTTGATTATTCACCCCTCCACTTT
cdr3_aa: CASSPAVDYSPLHF

j_call: TRBJ2-2
v_call: TRBV7-9
clone_size: .
d_call: TRBD2
cdr3_nt: TGTGCCAGCAGCTCCCGGGGACTAGCGGGGGGTACCGGGGAGCTGTTTTTT
cdr3_aa: CASSSRGLAGGTGELFF

j_call: TRBJ1-1
v_call: TRBV4-2
clone_size: .
d_call: .
cdr3_nt: TGTGCCAGCAGTCGGGAGCGCCAGGTAGGGACTGAAGCTTTCTTT
cdr3_aa: CASSRERQVGTEAFF

j_call: TRBJ1-2
v_call: TRBV6-5
clone_size: .
d_call: TRBD1
cdr3_nt: TGTGCCAGCAGTTACTCGCCAATTCAGGGGGCATATGGCTACACCTTC
cdr3_aa: CASSYSPIQGAYGYTF

j_call: TRBJ1-4
v_call: TRBV10-3
clone_size: .
d_call: .
cdr3_nt: TGTGCCATCAGTGCCCGGGCAGATAATGAAAAACTGTTTTTT
cdr3_aa: CAISARADNEKLFF

j_call: TRBJ1-5
v_call: TRBV11-2
clone_size: many
d_call: .
cdr3_nt: TGTGCCAGCCAGGACTTCCCATGGGAGCCCCAGCATTTT
cdr3_aa: CASQDFPWEPQHF

j_call: TRBJ1-2
v_call: TRBV5-1
clone_size: .
d_call: .
cdr3_nt: TGTGCCAGCAGCTCGGGGGGGACCGGGTATGGCTACACCTTC
cdr3_aa: CASSSGGTGYGYTF

j_call: TRBJ1-5
v_call: TRBV2
clone_size: .
d_call: TRBD1
cdr3_nt: TGTGCCAGCAGTGATTTAACCGGGACAGTCAATCAGCCCCAGCATTTT
cdr3_aa: CASSDLTGTVNQPQHF

j_call: TRBJ1-2
v_call: TRBV15
clone_size: few
d_call: TRBD1
cdr3_nt: TGTGCCACGACAGGGGATGGCTACACCTTC
cdr3_aa: CATTGDGYTF

j_call: TRBJ1-5
v_call: TRBV6-6
clone_size: many
d_call: .
cdr3_nt: TGTGCCAGCAGTTACTCGCACAACAATCAGCCCCAGCATTTT
cdr3_aa: CASSYSHNNQPQHF

j_call: TRBJ2-5
v_call: TRBV6-6
clone_size: few
d_call: .
cdr3_nt: TGTGCCAGCACCCCGGGGGCGGGGGCTAAGGAGACCCAGTACTTC
cdr3_aa: CASTPGAGAKETQYF

j_call: TRBJ2-2
v_call: TRBV25-1
clone_size: .
d_call: .
cdr3_nt: TGTGCCAGCCTCGGCGGCGGCGGGGAGCTGTTTTTT
cdr3_aa: CASLGGGGELFF

j_call: TRBJ1-3
v_call: TRBV20-1
clone_size: .
d_call: .
cdr3_nt: TGCAGTGCTAGAGTGGGGGGGATCTCTGGAAACACCATATATTTT
cdr3_aa: CSARVGGISGNTIYF

j_call: TRBJ2-7
v_call: TRBV2
clone_size: .
d_call: .
cdr3_nt: TGTGCCAGCAGTGCCCCCACAGGGAAAATCTCCTACGAGCAGTACTTC
cdr3_aa: CASSAPTGKISYEQYF

j_call: TRBJ1-1
v_call: TRBV9
clone_size: many
d_call: .
cdr3_nt: TGTGCCAGCAGCCTACATGACAGGACCAACACTGAAGCTTTCTTT
cdr3_aa: CASSLHDRTNTEAFF

j_call: TRBJ2-5
v_call: TRBV2
clone_size: .
d_call: TRBD2
cdr3_nt: TGTGCCAGCAGACCCGCCGGGACTAGCGGCCAAGAGACCCAGTACTTC
cdr3_aa: CASRPAGTSGQETQYF

j_call: TRBJ1-5
v_call: TRBV24-1
clone_size: .
d_call: TRBD1
cdr3_nt: TGTGCCACCAGTGATGCCGGGACAGGGCCGCTAAATCAGCCCCAGCATTTT
cdr3_aa: CATSDAGTGPLNQPQHF

j_call: TRBJ2-7
v_call: TRBV20-1
clone_size: many
d_call: TRBD1
cdr3_nt: TGCAGTGCTAGAAAACCTGGGACAGGGTCCTACGAGCAGTACTTC
cdr3_aa: CSARKPGTGSYEQYF

j_call: TRBJ1-6
v_call: TRBV19
clone_size: .
d_call: TRBD1
cdr3_nt: TGTGCCAGTAGTATAAGGGACAGCCATAATTCACCCCTCCACTTT
cdr3_aa: CASSIRDSHNSPLHF

j_call: TRBJ1-1
v_call: TRBV7-9
clone_size: many
d_call: TRBD1
cdr3_nt: TGTGCCAGCAGCACCCGTCGGGACAGCGGCAGGGACACTGAAGCTTTCTTT
cdr3_aa: CASSTRRDSGRDTEAFF

j_call: TRBJ2-7
v_call: TRBV7-9
clone_size: few
d_call: .
cdr3_nt: TGTGCCAGCAGCCAATCCGGACAGCCGGCGAAGCAGTACTTC
cdr3_aa: CASSQSGQPAKQYF

j_call: TRBJ2-7
v_call: TRBV5-4
clone_size: .
d_call: .
cdr3_nt: TGTGCCAGCAGCTTGATTAGAAATTCCTACGAGCAGTACTTC
cdr3_aa: CASSLIRNSYEQYF

j_call: TRBJ1-1
v_call: TRBV10-3
clone_size: few
d_call: .
cdr3_nt: TGTGCCAGCAGTTACTTATCCGGCAGGGTGCTTCCGAACACTGAAGCTTTCTTT
cdr3_aa: CASSYLSGRVLPNTEAFF